This entry lists 11 T cell receptor beta chains sequenced from one sample in a study of blood T cell repertoires in COVID-19. TCRdb's table, derived via immunoSEQ multiplex PCR, lists solely in-frame clones and lacks some. The sample carries some 220,000 clones, 80% recorded once. The sample consisted of peripheral blood. All receptors derive from a woman aged 65 to 85 with acute or convalescent COVID-19.

The V gene is TRBV24-1, the J gene TRBJ2-3; D possibly corresponds to TRBD1 (7 bases). Trimming shortened V by 7 bases and J by 3 bases, and 16 bases separated the two germline ends. The CDR3 has 15 amino acids. CDR1 is KGHDR, CDR2 SFDVKD, per germline. This chain's CDR3 is CATSPETGRTDTQYF. The DNA for the CDR3 is TGTGCCACCAGCCCCGAGACAGGGAGGACAGATACGCAGTATTTT.

The V call is TRBV6-2 or TRBV6-3, the J call TRBJ2-6; 8 bases line up with TRBD2. The CDR3 runs to 20 residues. J gave up 0 bases and V 2 bases, and 12 bases lay outside the gene matches. Germline loops: CDR1 MNHEY, CDR2 SVGEGT. CDR3 amino acids: CASSYPIGLATTSGANVLTF. Here the CDR3 DNA reads TGTGCCAGCAGTTACCCTATCGGACTAGCCACGACCTCTGGGGCCAACGTCCTGACTTTC.

The gene calls are TRBV30 and TRBJ2-5, with D possibly being TRBD1 (6 bases). Trimming removed 3 bases at V and 4 bases at J, with 15 bases between. This CDR3 has 14 residues. Per the germline V gene, CDR1 is GTSNPN and CDR2 is SVGIG (reference sequence). CDR3 in DNA: TGTGCCTGGAGGAGTAAGGGGGTTGGAGAGACCCAGTACTTC. This translates into CAWRSKGVGETQYF.

This clone was detected only once. V and J are TRBV10-2 and TRBJ1-5, with D hard to call. Per germline, CDR1 WSHSY and CDR2 SAAADI. This CDR3 has 13 amino acids. Trimming stripped 6 bases from V and 7 bases from J, with 13 bases between. CDR3 protein: CASSLGGGQPQHF. In DNA form, the CDR3 reads TGCGCCAGCAGCTTAGGTGGCGGCCAGCCCCAGCATTTT.

This clone showed up just once. CDR3 DNA: TGTGCCAGCAGTTTAATTGGCCGGGGGTCCATATATTTT. Translated, it gives CASSLIGRGSIYF. This chain connects TRBV12-3 or TRBV12-4 to TRBJ1-3; the D gene is possibly TRBD1 (5 bases). Between the trimmed V and J ends, which lost 2 bases and 11 bases, there was a span of 13 bases. The CDR3 loop spans 13 amino acids.

The chain employs TRBV19 and TRBJ2-5; perhaps TRBD1 as D (6 bases). The CDR3 runs to 13 residues. V was cut by 7 bases and J by 4 bases, with 13 bases left in between. The V gene's germline CDR1 is LNHDA and CDR2 SQIVND (reference sequence). DNA for the CDR3: TGTGCCAGTAACCCGCAGGGGATAGAGACCCAGTACTTC. Protein product: CASNPQGIETQYF.

The gene calls are TRBV6-2 or TRBV6-3 and TRBJ1-1; the match to TRBD1 covers 8 bases. With V trimmed by 6 bases and J by 6 bases, 6 bases remained unmatched. Looked up from germline, CDR1 is MNHEY and CDR2 is SVGEGT. The CDR3 covers 13 residues. The CDR3: CASSWGQVAEAFF. The CDR3 DNA follows: TGTGCCAGCAGCTGGGGACAGGTGGCTGAAGCTTTCTTT.

The rearrangement links TRBV5-1 to TRBJ1-2; 7 bases align to TRBD1. The trim removed 4 bases at V and 5 bases at J, leaving 17 bases unmatched. The CDR3 covers 17 residues. Looked up from germline, CDR1 is SGHRS and CDR2 is YFSETQ. The CDR3 region is CASSQTAGTAIHYGYTF. Here the CDR3 DNA reads TGCGCCAGCAGCCAAACCGCCGGGACAGCTATACATTATGGCTACACCTTC.

The rearrangement links TRBV5-5 to TRBJ2-2; D possibly corresponds to TRBD1 (5 bases). There are 15 residues in the CDR3. CDR1 and CDR2 from the germline V gene are SGHKS and YYEKEE (reference sequence). V lost 4 bases to trimming and J lost 4 bases, with 14 bases between them. CDR3 coding DNA: TGTGCCAGCAGCGCCCAGGGATGGAGCACCGGGGAGCTGTTTTTT. Its protein is CASSAQGWSTGELFF.

The V gene is TRBV12-3 or TRBV12-4, the J gene TRBJ1-1; TRBD1 aligns across 8 bases. The ends lost 6 bases at V and 7 bases at J; junction bases unmatched: 4. This CDR3 comprises 12 residues. In DNA, the CDR3 is TGTGCCAGCAGCACAGGGGGGGGTGAAGCTTTCTTT. Its protein product is CASSTGGGEAFF.

The genes are TRBV2 and TRBJ2-1; 10 nucleotides match TRBD2. Germline V gene data show CDR1 as SNHLY and CDR2 as FYNNEI. The CDR3 extends over 15 amino acids. V lost 4 bases and J lost 7; bases outside the gene matches: 7. The CDR3 sequence: CASSVSGGAANEQFF. CDR3 nucleotide sequence: TGTGCCAGCAGTGTGAGCGGGGGGGCGGCTAATGAGCAGTTCTTC.